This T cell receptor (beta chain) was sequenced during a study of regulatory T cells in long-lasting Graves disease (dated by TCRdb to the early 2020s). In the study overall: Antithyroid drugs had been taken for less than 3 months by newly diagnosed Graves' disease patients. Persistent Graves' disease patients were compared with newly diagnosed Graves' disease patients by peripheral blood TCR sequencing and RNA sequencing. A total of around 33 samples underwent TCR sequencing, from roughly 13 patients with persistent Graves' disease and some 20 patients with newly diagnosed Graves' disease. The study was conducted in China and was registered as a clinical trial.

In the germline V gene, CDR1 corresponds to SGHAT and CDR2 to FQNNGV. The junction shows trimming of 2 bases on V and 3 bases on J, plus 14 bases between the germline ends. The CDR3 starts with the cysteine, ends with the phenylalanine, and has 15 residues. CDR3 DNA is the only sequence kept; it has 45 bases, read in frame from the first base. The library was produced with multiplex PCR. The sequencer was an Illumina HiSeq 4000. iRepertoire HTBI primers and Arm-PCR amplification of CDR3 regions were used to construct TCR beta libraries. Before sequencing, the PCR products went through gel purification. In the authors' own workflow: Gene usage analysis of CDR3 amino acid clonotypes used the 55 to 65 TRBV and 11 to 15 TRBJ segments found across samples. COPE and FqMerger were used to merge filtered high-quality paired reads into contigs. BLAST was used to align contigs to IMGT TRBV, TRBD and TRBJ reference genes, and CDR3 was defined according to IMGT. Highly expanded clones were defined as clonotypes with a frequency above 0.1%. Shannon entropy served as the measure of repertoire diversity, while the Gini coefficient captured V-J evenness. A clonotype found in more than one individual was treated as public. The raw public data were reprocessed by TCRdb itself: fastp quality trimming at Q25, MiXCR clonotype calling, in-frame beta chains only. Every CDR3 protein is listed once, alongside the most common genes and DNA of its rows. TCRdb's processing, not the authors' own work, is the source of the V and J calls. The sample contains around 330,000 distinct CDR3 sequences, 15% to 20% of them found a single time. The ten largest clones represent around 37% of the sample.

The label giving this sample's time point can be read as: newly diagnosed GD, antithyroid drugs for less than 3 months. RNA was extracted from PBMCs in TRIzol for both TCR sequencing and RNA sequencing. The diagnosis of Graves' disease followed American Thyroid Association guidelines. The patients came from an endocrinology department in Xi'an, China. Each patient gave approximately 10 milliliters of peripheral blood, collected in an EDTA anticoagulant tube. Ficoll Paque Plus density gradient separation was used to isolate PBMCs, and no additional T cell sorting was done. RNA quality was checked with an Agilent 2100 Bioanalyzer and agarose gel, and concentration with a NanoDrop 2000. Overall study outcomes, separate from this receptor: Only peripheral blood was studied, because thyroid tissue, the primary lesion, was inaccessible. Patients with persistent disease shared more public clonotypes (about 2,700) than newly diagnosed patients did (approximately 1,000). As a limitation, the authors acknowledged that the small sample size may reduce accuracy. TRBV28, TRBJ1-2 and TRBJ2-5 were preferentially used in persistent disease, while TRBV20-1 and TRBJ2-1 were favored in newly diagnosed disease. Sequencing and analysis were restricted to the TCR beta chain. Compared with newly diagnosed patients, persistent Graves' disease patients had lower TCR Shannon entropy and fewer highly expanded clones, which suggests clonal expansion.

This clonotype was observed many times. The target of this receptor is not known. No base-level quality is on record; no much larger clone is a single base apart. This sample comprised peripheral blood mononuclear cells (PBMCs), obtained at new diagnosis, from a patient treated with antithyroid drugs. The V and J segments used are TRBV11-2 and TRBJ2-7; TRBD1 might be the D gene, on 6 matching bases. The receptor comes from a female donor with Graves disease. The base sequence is TGTGCCAGCAGCTTAAGGGACACCCAGGGCTACGAGCAGTACTTC. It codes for CASSLRDTQGYEQYF.